This TCR beta chain came from a study of blood T cell repertoires in COVID-19. The overall study: Samples representing acute and convalescent COVID-19 were sourced from the United States, Italy and Spain.

Original handling: For nucleated cells, counts were estimated from reference gene primer amplification. Repertoires were generated with immunoSEQ multiplex PCR, while TCRdb's copy carries only in-frame clones and drops some. V, J and clone size were drawn from that table, and D and trimming were deduced from the DNA. The sample consists of about 250,000 clones, around 90% of them appearing once. Germline CDR1 MNHEY, CDR2 SVGAGI. The junction had 9 bases not matched to a gene; V was cut back by 6 bases and J by 2 bases. The CDR3 has 15 residues. This rearrangement joins TRBV6-5 to TRBJ2-7; TRBD1 matches 8 bases. This sequence originates from a woman aged 40 to 55 who had recovered from COVID-19. The sequenced sample consisted of peripheral blood. The CDR3 loop reads CASSQAGTGPYEQYF. CDR3 coding DNA: TGTGCCAGCAGCCAGGCCGGGACAGGCCCCTACGAGCAGTACTTC.